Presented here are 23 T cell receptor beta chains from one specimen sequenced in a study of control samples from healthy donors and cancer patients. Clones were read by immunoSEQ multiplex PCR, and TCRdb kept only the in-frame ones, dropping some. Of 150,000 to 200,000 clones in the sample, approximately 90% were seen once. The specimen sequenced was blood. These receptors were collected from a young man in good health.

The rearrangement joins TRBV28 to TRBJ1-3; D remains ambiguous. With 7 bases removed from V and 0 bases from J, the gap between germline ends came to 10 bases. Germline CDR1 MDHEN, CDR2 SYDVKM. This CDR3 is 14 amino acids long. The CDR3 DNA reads TGTGCCAGCAACCTCCCTAGCTCTGGAAACACCATATATTTT. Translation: CASNLPSSGNTIYF.

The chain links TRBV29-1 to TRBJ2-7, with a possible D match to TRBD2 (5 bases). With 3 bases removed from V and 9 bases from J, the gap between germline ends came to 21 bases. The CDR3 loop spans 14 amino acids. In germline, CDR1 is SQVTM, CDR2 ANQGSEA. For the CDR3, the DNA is TGCAGCGTTGAGGACTTGGCAGATGGACGAGGGCAGTACTTC. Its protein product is CSVEDLADGRGQYF.

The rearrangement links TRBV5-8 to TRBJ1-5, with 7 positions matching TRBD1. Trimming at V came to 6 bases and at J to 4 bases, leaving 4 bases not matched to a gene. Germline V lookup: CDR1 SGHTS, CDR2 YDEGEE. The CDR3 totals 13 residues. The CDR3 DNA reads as TGTGCCAGCACCTCAGGGGGGAATCAGCCCCAGCATTTT. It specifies CASTSGGNQPQHF.

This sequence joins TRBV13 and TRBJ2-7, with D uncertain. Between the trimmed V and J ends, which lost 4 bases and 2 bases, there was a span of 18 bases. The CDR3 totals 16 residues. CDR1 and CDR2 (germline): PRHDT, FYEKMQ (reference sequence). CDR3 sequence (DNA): TGTGCCAGCAGCTCAACCCTTTCACAAAGGACCTACGAGCAGTACTTC. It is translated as CASSSTLSQRTYEQYF.

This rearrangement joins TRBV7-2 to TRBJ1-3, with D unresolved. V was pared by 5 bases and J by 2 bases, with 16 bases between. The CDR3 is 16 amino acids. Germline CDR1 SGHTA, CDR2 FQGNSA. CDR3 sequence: CASSPRHPSPGNTIYF. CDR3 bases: TGTGCCAGCAGCCCAAGGCATCCATCTCCTGGAAACACCATATATTTT.

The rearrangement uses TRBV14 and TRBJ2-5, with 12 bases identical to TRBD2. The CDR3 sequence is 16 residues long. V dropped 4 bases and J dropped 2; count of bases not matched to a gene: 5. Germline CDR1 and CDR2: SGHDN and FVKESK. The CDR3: CASSRGLAGTQETQYF. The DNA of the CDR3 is TGTGCCAGCAGCCGTGGACTAGCGGGGACGCAAGAGACCCAGTACTTC.

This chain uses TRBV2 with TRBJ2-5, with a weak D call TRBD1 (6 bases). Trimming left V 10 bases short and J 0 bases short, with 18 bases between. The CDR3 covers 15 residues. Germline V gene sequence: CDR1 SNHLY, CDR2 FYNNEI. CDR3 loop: CANQKSTGNQETQYF. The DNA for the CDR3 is TGTGCCAACCAAAAATCGACAGGCAACCAAGAGACCCAGTACTTC.

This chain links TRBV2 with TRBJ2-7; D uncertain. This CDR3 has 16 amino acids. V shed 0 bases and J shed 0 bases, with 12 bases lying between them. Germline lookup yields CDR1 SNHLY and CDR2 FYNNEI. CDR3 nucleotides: TGTGCCAGCAGTGAAGCGCTGGGGTTAAGCTCCTACGAGCAGTACTTC. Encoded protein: CASSEALGLSSYEQYF.

CDR3 region: CATSSATMGEIETQYF. The CDR3 nucleotides are TGTGCCACCAGCAGTGCCACAATGGGGGAAATCGAGACCCAGTACTTC. The rearrangement joins TRBV15 to TRBJ2-5; D tentatively fits TRBD1 or TRBD2 (5 bases each). With 3 bases removed from V and 5 bases from J, the gap between germline ends came to 19 bases. The germline V gene has CDR1 LNHNV and CDR2 YYDKDF (reference sequence). The CDR3 consists of 16 residues. The complete variable domain, with remaining parts taken from reference TRBV15 and TRBJ2-5, reads DAMVIQNPRYQVTQFGKPVTLSCSQTLNHNVMYWYQQKSSQAPKLLFHYYDKDFNNEADTPDNFQSRRPNTSFCFLDIRSPGLGDTAMYLCATSSATMGEIETQYFGPGTRLLVL.

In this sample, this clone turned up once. The chain's CDR3 is CSVIGGAYSREQYF. The CDR3 nucleotides read TGCAGCGTTATAGGTGGGGCCTATTCGCGGGAGCAGTACTTC. V usage is TRBV29-1 and J usage is TRBJ2-7, with D perhaps TRBD1 (5 bases). The ends were cut back, 5 bases at V and 7 bases at J, with 21 bases in the middle. CDR1 is SQVTM, CDR2 ANQGSEA, per germline. This CDR3 is 14 amino acids long.

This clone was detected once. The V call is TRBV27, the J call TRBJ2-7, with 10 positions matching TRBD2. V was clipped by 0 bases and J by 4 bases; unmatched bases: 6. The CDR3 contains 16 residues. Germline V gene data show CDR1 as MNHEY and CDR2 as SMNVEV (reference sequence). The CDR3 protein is CASSLSMTSGRYEQYF. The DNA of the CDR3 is TGTGCCAGCAGTTTATCGATGACTAGCGGGCGTTACGAGCAGTACTTC.

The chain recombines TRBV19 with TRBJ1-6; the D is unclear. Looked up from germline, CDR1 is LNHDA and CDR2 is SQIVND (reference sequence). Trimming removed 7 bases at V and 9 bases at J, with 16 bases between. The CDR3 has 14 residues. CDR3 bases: TGTGCCAGTACTGGAGCCCGTGTTGGTTCACCCCTCCACTTT. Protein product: CASTGARVGSPLHF.

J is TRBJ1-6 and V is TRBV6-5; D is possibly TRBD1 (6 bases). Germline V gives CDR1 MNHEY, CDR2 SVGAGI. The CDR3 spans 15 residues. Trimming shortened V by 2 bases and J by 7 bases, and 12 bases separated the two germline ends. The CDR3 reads CASSYIQGRNSPLHF. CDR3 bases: TGTGCCAGCAGTTACATTCAGGGGAGGAATTCACCCCTCCACTTT.

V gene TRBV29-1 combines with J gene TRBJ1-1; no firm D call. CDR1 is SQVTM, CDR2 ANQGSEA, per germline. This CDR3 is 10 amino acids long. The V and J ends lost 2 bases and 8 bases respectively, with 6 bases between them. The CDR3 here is CSVENAEAFF. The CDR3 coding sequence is TGCAGCGTTGAAAACGCCGAAGCTTTCTTT.

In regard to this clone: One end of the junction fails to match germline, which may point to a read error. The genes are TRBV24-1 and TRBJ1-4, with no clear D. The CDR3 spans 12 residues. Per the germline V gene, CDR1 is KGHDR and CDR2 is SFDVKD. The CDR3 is CATSDSSRKLFF. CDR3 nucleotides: TGTGCCACTAGTGACTCGTCTAGAAAACTGTTTTTT.

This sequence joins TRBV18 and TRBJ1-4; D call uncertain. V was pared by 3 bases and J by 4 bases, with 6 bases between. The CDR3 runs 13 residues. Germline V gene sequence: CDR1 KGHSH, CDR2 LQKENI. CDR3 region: CASSPGINEKLFF. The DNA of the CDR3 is TGTGCCAGCTCACCGGGCATTAATGAAAAACTGTTTTTT. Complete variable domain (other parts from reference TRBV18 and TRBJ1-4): NAGVMQNPRHLVRRRGQEARLRCSPMKGHSHVYWYRQLPEEGLKFMVYLQKENIIDESGMPKERFSAEFPKEGPSILRIQQVVRGDSAAYFCASSPGINEKLFFGSGTQLSVL.

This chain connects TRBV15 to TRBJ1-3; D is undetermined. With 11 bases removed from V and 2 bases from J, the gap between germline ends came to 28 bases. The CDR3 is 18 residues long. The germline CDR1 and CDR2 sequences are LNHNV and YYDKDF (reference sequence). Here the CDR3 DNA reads TGTGCCTCCCAACGGGGTCCCAGATCACTACGCCCTGGAAACACCATATATTTT. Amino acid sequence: CASQRGPRSLRPGNTIYF. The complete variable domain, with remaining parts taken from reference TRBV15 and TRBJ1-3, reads DAMVIQNPRYQVTQFGKPVTLSCSQTLNHNVMYWYQQKSSQAPKLLFHYYDKDFNNEADTPDNFQSRRPNTSFCFLDIRSPGLGDTAMYLCASQRGPRSLRPGNTIYFGEGSWLTVV.

The CDR3 DNA follows: TGTGCCACCAGTGATTGGGGACGGCGTCCAGATACGCAGTATTTT. Translation: CATSDWGRRPDTQYF. The V call is TRBV24-1, the J call TRBJ2-3; D is tentatively TRBD1 or TRBD2 (5 bases each). Germline assignment: CDR1 KGHDR and CDR2 SFDVKD. Trimming took off 2 bases at V and 4 bases at J, with 12 bases between the two ends. This CDR3 has 15 amino acids.

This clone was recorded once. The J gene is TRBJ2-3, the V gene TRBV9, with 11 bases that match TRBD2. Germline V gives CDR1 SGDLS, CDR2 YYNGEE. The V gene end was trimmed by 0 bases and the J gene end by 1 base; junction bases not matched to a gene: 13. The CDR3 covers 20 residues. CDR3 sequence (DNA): TGTGCCAGCAGCGTAGGAGGCCATTGGCGGACTAGCGGGCGCACAGATACGCAGTATTTT. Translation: CASSVGGHWRTSGRTDTQYF.

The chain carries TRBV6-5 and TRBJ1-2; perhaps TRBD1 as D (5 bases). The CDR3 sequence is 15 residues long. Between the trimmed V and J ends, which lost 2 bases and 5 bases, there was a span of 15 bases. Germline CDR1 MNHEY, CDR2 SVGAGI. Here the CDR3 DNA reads TGTGCCAGCAGTTACGCCGGTGGGACGAATTATGGCTACACCTTC. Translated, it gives CASSYAGGTNYGYTF.

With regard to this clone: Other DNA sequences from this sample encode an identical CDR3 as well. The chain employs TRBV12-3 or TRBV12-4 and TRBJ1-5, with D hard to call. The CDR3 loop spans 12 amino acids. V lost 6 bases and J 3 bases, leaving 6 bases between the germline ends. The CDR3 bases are TGTGCCAGCAGCCTGGCCAATCAGCCCCAGCATTTT. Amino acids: CASSLANQPQHF.

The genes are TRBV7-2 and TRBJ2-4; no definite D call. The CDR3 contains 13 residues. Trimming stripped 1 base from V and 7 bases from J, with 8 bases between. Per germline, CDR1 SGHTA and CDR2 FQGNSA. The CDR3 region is CASSLVTKNIQYF. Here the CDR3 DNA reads TGTGCCAGCAGCTTAGTAACAAAGAACATTCAGTACTTC.

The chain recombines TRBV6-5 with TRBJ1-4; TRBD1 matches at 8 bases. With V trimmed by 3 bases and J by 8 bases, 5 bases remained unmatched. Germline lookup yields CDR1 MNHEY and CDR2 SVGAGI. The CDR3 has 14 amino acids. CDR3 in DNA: TGTGCCAGCAGTTATTATCGGACAGGGGAAAAACTGTTTTTT. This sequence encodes CASSYYRTGEKLFF.